What follows describes a single T cell receptor beta chain. What antigen it recognizes has not been identified. No much larger clonotype is one base removed from it; base qualities were not supplied. This record belongs to a study of response to subunit inactivated influenza vaccine (dated by TCRdb to between 2018 and 2020). General notes on the study: Deep quantitative T cell receptor repertoire profiling was used in the study to track responses to a trivalent subunit inactivated influenza vaccine.

The library relied on RT-PCR. Sequencer: Illumina HiSeq 2500. TCRdb ran its own pipeline on the public reads, namely fastp trimming at Q25 and MiXCR clone calling, and kept in-frame beta chains. Entries are consolidated by CDR3 protein sequence, retaining the most common genes and DNA. This sample gives a few hundred thousand distinct CDR3 sequences in total; around 7.7% of them show up just once. The ten largest clones represent about an eighth of the sample. Trimming removed 5 bases from V and 3 bases from J; the gene matches leave 6 bases unexplained. Taken from cysteine to phenylalanine, the CDR3 has 14 residues. Only the CDR3 portion is preserved as DNA: 42 bases, with reading frame beginning at the first base. CDR1 and CDR2, per the germline V gene, are SQVTM and ANQGSEA. The investigation overall reported the following: It was suggested by the authors that each seasonal influenza vaccination may recruit only a limited number of new T cells.

This specimen consisted of PBMCs from blood, obtained less than 30 months after vaccination. The TCR comes from a man in his fifties or sixties who received an inactivated influenza vaccine. Donor details come from another sample of the same person, matched by shared clones. This receptor chain uses TRBV29-1 and TRBJ1-5; a stretch of 8 junction bases matches TRBD1. The CDR3 corresponds to CSVKTGDNNQPQHF. The nucleotide sequence is given as TGCAGCGTTAAGACAGGGGATAACAATCAGCCCCAGCATTTT.